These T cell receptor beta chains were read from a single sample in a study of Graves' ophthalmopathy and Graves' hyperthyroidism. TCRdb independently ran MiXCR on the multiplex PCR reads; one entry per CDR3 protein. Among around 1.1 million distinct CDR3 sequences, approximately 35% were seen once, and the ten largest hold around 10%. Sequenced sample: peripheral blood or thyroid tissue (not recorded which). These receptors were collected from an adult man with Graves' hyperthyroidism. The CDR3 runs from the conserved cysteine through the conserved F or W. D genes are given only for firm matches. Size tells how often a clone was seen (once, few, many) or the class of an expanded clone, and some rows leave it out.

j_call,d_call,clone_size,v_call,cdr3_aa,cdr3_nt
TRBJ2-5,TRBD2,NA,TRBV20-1,CSAYRTSGGLLVETQYF,TGCAGTGCTTACCGGACTAGCGGGGGACTTTTGGTAGAGACCCAGTACTTC
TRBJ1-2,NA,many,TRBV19,CASRSGGYTF,TGTGCCAGCAGATCGGGGGGCTACACCTTC
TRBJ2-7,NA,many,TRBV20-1,CSAPGLLGYEQYF,TGCAGTGCTCCGGGACTCCTGGGCTACGAGCAGTACTTC
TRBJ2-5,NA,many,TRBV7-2,CASSDETQYF,TGTGCCAGCAGCGACGAGACCCAGTACTTC
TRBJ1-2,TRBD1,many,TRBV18,CASSKQGNYGYTF,TGTGCCAGCTCAAAACAGGGGAACTATGGCTACACCTTC
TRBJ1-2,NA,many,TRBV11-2,CASSLGTRTSGYTF,TGTGCCAGCAGCTTAGGGACACGTACGAGTGGCTACACCTTC
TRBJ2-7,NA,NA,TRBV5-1,CASSLEFWDTTSYEQYF,TGCGCCAGCAGCTTGGAGTTTTGGGACACCACCTCCTACGAGCAGTACTTC
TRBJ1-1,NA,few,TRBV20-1,CSAPTTRGGTEAFF,TGCAGTGCTCCTACGACAAGGGGAGGCACTGAAGCTTTCTTT
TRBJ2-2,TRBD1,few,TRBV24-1,CATSDGYRGNTGELFF,TGTGCCACCAGTGATGGGTACAGGGGTAACACCGGGGAGCTGTTTTTT
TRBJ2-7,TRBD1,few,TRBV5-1,CASSRAAGQENYEQYF,TGCGCCAGCAGCCGGGCCGCGGGACAGGAGAACTACGAGCAGTACTTC
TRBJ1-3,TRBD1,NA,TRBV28,CASSSPGGARGNTIYF,TGTGCCAGCAGTTCCCCAGGGGGGGCGCGAGGAAACACCATATATTTT
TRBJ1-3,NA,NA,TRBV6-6,CASRMDRGSGNTIYF,TGTGCCAGCAGAATGGACAGAGGCTCTGGAAACACCATATATTTT
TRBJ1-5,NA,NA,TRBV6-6,CASSWAHRIGNQPQHF,TGTGCCAGCAGTTGGGCACACAGGATCGGCAATCAGCCCCAGCATTTT
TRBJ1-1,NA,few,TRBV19,CACRSGWDTEAFF,TGTGCCTGCCGATCGGGCTGGGACACTGAAGCTTTCTTT
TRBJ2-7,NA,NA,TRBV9,CASSVEGGGTYEQYF,TGTGCCAGCAGCGTAGAGGGGGGGGGAACCTACGAGCAGTACTTC
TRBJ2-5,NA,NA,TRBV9,CASSQGKISVTQYF,TGTGCCAGCAGCCAAGGGAAGATCTCGGTGACCCAGTACTTC
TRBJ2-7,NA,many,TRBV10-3,CAISEPGRTSYEQYF,TGTGCCATCAGTGAGCCGGGACGAACCTCCTACGAGCAGTACTTC
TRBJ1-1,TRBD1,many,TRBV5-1,CASSLAGQGATEAFF,TGCGCCAGCAGCTTGGCCGGACAGGGGGCGACTGAAGCTTTCTTT